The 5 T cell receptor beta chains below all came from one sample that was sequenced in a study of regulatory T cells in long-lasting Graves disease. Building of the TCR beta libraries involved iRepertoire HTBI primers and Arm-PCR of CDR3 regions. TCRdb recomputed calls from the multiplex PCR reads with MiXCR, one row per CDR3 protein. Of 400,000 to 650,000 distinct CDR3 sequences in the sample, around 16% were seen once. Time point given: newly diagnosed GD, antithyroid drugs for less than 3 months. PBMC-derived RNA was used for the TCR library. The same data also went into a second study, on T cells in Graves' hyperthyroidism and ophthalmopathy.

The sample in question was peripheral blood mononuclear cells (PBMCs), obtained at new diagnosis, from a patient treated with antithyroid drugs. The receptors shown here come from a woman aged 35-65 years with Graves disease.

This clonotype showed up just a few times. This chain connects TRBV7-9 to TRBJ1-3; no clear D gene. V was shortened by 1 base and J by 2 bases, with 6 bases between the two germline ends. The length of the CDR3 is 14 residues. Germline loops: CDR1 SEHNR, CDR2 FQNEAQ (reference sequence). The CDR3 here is CASSLVMAGNTIYF. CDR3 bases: TGTGCCAGCAGCTTAGTTATGGCTGGAAACACCATATATTTT.

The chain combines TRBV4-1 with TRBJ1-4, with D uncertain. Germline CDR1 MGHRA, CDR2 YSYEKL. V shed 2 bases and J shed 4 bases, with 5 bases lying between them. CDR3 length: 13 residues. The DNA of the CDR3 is TGCGCCAGCAGCCAACTGGGTAATGAAAAACTGTTTTTT. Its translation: CASSQLGNEKLFF.

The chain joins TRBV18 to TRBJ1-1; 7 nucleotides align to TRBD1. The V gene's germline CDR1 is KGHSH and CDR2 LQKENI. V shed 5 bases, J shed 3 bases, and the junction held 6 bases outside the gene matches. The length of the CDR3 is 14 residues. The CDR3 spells CASSIQGRDTEAFF. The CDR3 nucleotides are TGTGCCAGCTCAATACAGGGGAGGGACACTGAAGCTTTCTTT.

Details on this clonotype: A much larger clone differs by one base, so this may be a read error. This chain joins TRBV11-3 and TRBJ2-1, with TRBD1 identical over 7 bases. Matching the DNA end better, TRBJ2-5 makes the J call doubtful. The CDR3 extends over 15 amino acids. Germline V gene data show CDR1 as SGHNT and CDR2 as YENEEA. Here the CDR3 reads CASSFDRETVETQYF. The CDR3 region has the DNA TGTGCCAGCAGCTTCGACAGGGAAACGGTGGAGACCCAGTACTTC.

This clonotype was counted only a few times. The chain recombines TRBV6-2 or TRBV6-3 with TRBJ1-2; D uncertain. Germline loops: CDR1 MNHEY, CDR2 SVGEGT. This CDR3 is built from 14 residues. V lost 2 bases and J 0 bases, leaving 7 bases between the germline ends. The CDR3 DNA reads TGTGCCAGCAGTTACCCGGGAGCTAACTATGGCTACACCTTC. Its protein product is CASSYPGANYGYTF.